Shown below are 30 T cell receptor beta chains from a single sample sequenced in a study of shared clonotypes between healthy human individuals. Method: immunoSEQ multiplex PCR; TCRdb's copy keeps in-frame clones and lacks some. The table lists about 700,000 clones, roughly 70% of them singletons. The sequenced sample was memory CD4+ T cells sorted from blood. Subset described: CD45RA-negative fraction. Receptors were obtained from a woman in her twenties or thirties in good health.

V usage is TRBV28 and J usage is TRBJ2-2, with D possibly TRBD1 on 5 matching bases. CDR3 length equals 15 residues. Germline values: CDR1 MDHEN, CDR2 SYDVKM. The germline V and J ends were trimmed by 5 bases and 1 base, with 11 bases remaining between them. The CDR3 loop is CASSTWTKNTGELFF. In DNA, the CDR3 is TGTGCCAGCAGTACCTGGACAAAGAACACCGGGGAGCTGTTTTTT.

This chain joins TRBV5-8 and TRBJ1-5; no clear D. CDR3 length equals 16 residues. The V end was cut by 6 bases, the J end by 1 base, with 17 bases between. The germline CDR1 and CDR2 sequences are SGHTS and YDEGEE. CDR3 loop: CASIPSADWSNQPQHF. The CDR3, as DNA: TGTGCCAGCATCCCTAGTGCGGACTGGAGCAATCAGCCCCAGCATTTT.

This rearrangement joins TRBV28 to TRBJ1-5, with 8 positions matching TRBD1. Germline V gene sequence: CDR1 MDHEN, CDR2 SYDVKM. The V gene end was trimmed by 10 bases and the J gene end by 0 bases; junction bases not matched to a gene: 11. The CDR3 covers 16 residues. The CDR3 DNA sequence: TGTGCCACACGGACAGGGACATATTCTAGCAATCAGCCCCAGCATTTT. It specifies CATRTGTYSSNQPQHF.

The chain has TRBV9 and TRBJ1-3, with D possibly matching TRBD1 (5 bases). V gave up 2 bases and J gave up 3 bases, with 9 bases separating them. This CDR3 comprises 14 residues. Germline CDR1 reads SGDLS; CDR2 reads YYNGEE. CDR3 region: CASSVSQGGNTIYF. The CDR3 coding sequence is TGTGCCAGCAGCGTGTCCCAGGGTGGAAACACCATATATTTT.

The chain combines TRBV5-6 with TRBJ2-7; 7 bases align to TRBD1. The germline CDR1 and CDR2 sequences are SGHDT and YYEEEE. Germline trimming cut 4 bases from V and 5 bases from J; bases unmatched to any gene: 9. The CDR3 is made up of 14 amino acids. CDR3 protein: CASSRTGDADEQYF. In DNA form, the CDR3 reads TGTGCCAGCAGCCGAACAGGGGACGCGGACGAGCAGTACTTC. Full variable domain (outside the CDR3, taken from reference TRBV5-6 and TRBJ2-7): DAGVTQSPTHLIKTRGQQVTLRCSPKSGHDTVSWYQQALGQGPQFIFQYYEEEERQRGNFPDRFSGHQFPNYSSELNVNALLLGDSALYLCASSRTGDADEQYFGPGTRLTVT.

The rearrangement uses TRBV28 and TRBJ2-7, with 9 nucleotides matching TRBD1. The germline V gene encodes CDR1 MDHEN and CDR2 SYDVKM. Losses at the gene ends were 6 bases for V and 4 bases for J; bases not matched to a gene: 7. This CDR3 contains 14 residues. Here the CDR3 reads CASSGTGRRYEQYF. CDR3 coding DNA: TGTGCCAGCAGCGGGACAGGGCGGCGTTACGAGCAGTACTTC. Full variable domain (remainder filled in from reference TRBV28 and TRBJ2-7): DVKVTQSSRYLVKRTGEKVFLECVQDMDHENMFWYRQDPGLGLRLIYFSYDVKMKEKGDIPEGYSVSREKKERFSLILESASTNQTSMYLCASSGTGRRYEQYFGPGTRLTVT.

A word on this clone: The same CDR3 is also encoded by other DNA sequences in this sample. This chain uses TRBV27 with TRBJ2-3; no firm D call. Trimming pared 6 bases from V and 2 bases from J, leaving 6 bases between. The CDR3 is made up of 12 amino acids. Germline lookup yields CDR1 MNHEY and CDR2 SMNVEV (reference sequence). The CDR3 protein is CASSPHTDTQYF. The CDR3 bases are TGTGCCAGCAGCCCTCACACAGATACGCAGTATTTT.

The chain couples TRBV28 to TRBJ1-4; no clear D. The germline CDR1 and CDR2 sequences are MDHEN and SYDVKM. CDR3 length: 12 residues. The V and J ends lost 6 bases and 7 bases respectively, with 9 bases between them. CDR3 in DNA: TGTGCCAGCAGAAGGGCAGCTGAAAAACTGTTTTTT. This sequence encodes CASRRAAEKLFF.

Ten or more counts support this clone. This sample includes further DNA sequences coding for the same CDR3. The chain combines TRBV15 with TRBJ2-7, with TRBD1 identical over 7 bases. V shed 3 bases and J 1 base; nucleotides not matched to a gene: 6. This CDR3 spans 15 amino acids. Germline V gene sequence: CDR1 LNHNV, CDR2 YYDKDF (reference sequence). CDR3 nucleotide sequence: TGTGCCACCAGCAGTAGAGGGACAGCGTCCTACGAGCAGTACTTC. It encodes CATSSRGTASYEQYF.

A single count supports this clone. The chain has TRBV5-1 and TRBJ2-4; the D is unclear. The V and J ends lost 0 bases and 4 bases respectively, with 5 bases between them. In germline, CDR1 is SGHRS, CDR2 YFSETQ. The CDR3 loop spans 13 amino acids. CDR3 DNA: TGCGCCAGCAGCTTGGATGGAAAAAACATTCAGTACTTC. Translated, it gives CASSLDGKNIQYF.

For this clone: This could be a read error, since a much larger clone is one nucleotide away. The rearrangement joins TRBV5-8 to TRBJ2-3; 13 bases match TRBD2. The CDR3 spans 16 residues. Germline CDR1 is SGHTS and CDR2 is YDEGEE. With 0 bases clipped from V and 3 bases from J, the junction kept 1 base outside the gene matches. The CDR3 nucleotides are TGTGCCAGCAGCTTGGGGACTAGCGGGAGAACAGATACGCAGTATTTT. This translates into CASSLGTSGRTDTQYF.

This clone was recorded many times. The chain carries TRBV2 and TRBJ2-1; maybe TRBD2 (5 bases). The V gene lost 7 bases and the J gene lost 10 bases, with 14 bases spanning the gap. Germline-derived CDR1 and CDR2 are SNHLY and FYNNEI. The CDR3 extends over 12 amino acids. The CDR3 here is CASTLARVEQFF. CDR3 DNA: TGTGCCAGCACCCTAGCAAGGGTGGAGCAGTTCTTC.

CDR3 bases: TGTGCCAGCAGCCGGAGACAGGGTAGGGGGGAGACCCAGTACTTC. The encoded protein is CASSRRQGRGETQYF. The rearrangement links TRBV11-2 to TRBJ2-5, with 7 bases identical to TRBD1. J gave up 5 bases and V 5 bases, and 11 bases lay outside the gene matches. Germline lookup yields CDR1 SGHAT and CDR2 FQNNGV. The CDR3 consists of 15 residues. Full variable domain (outside the CDR3, taken from reference TRBV11-2 and TRBJ2-5): EAGVAQSPRYKIIEKRQSVAFWCNPISGHATLYWYQQILGQGPKLLIQFQNNGVVDDSQLPKDRFSAERLKGVDSTLKIQPAKLEDSAVYLCASSRRQGRGETQYFGPGTRLLVL.

This clone appeared many times. The J gene is TRBJ1-2, the V gene TRBV4-2; D is unclear. V shed 0 bases and J shed 8 bases, with 16 bases lying between them. Germline CDR1 is LGHNA and CDR2 is YNFKEQ. The CDR3 contains 15 residues. In DNA form, the CDR3 reads TGTGCCAGCAGCCAAGATCGGCAGCCCAGACGCGGCTACACCTTC. It specifies CASSQDRQPRRGYTF.

The chain combines TRBV2 with TRBJ1-1; tentatively, D is TRBD1 (5 bases). Germline V CDR1 and CDR2: SNHLY, FYNNEI. Trimming took 2 bases from V and 5 from J, leaving 12 bases between them. This CDR3 has 14 amino acids. As DNA, the CDR3 is TGTGCCAGCAGTGAAAGGGGTCACCGGACTGAAGCTTTCTTT. Its translation: CASSERGHRTEAFF. Complete variable domain (other parts from reference TRBV2 and TRBJ1-1): EPEVTQTPSHQVTQMGQEVILRCVPISNHLYFYWYRQILGQKVEFLVSFYNNEISEKSEIFDDQFSVERPDGSNFTLKIRSTKLEDSAMYFCASSERGHRTEAFFGQGTRLTVV.

J is TRBJ1-1 and V is TRBV18; a possible D gene is TRBD1 (5 bases). Trimming shortened V by 3 bases and J by 2 bases, and 19 bases separated the two germline ends. The CDR3 is made up of 17 amino acids. CDR1 KGHSH and CDR2 LQKENI come from the germline V gene. This CDR3 is CASSPTALTSVNTEAFF. The DNA of the CDR3 is TGTGCCAGCTCACCGACAGCTTTAACGTCTGTAAACACTGAAGCTTTCTTT.

This chain links TRBV30 with TRBJ2-7, with a tentative D call TRBD2 (5 bases). Germline CDR1 reads GTSNPN; CDR2 reads SVGIG (reference sequence). With 1 base removed from V and 5 bases from J, the gap between germline ends came to 12 bases. The CDR3 spans 13 residues. CDR3 in DNA: TGTGCCTGGAGTGGAGGCGGGCCCCACGAGCAGTACTTC. This codes for CAWSGGGPHEQYF. Full variable domain (missing parts from reference TRBV30 and TRBJ2-7): SQTIHQWPATLVQPVGSPLSLECTVEGTSNPNLYWYRQAAGRGLQLLFYSVGIGQISSEVPQNLSASRPQDRQFILSSKKLLLSDSGFYLCAWSGGGPHEQYFGPGTRLTVT.

This chain links TRBV27 with TRBJ2-3; D remains unclear. Per germline, CDR1 MNHEY and CDR2 SMNVEV (reference sequence). The V end lost 2 bases, the J end lost 6 bases, and 9 bases lay between the germline ends. The CDR3 is made up of 13 amino acids. CDR3 in amino acids: CASSLTFGDTQYF. The CDR3, as DNA: TGTGCCAGCAGTTTAACTTTTGGGGATACGCAGTATTTT.

The rearrangement uses TRBV7-9 and TRBJ2-3; TRBD1 aligns across 9 bases. Germline lookup yields CDR1 SEHNR and CDR2 FQNEAQ (reference sequence). The CDR3 extends over 18 amino acids. Unmatched junction bases numbered 14, after V lost 5 bases and J lost 2 bases. CDR3 sequence (DNA): TGTGCCAGCAGCCTTCGTCCCGGGACAGGGATTGACACAGATACGCAGTATTTT. It specifies CASSLRPGTGIDTDTQYF.

The rearrangement links TRBV25-1 to TRBJ2-5, with 11 bases fitting TRBD1. This CDR3 spans 16 amino acids. With V trimmed by 2 bases and J by 5 bases, 7 bases remained unmatched. Germline lookup yields CDR1 MGHDK and CDR2 SYGVNS. CDR3 coding DNA: TGTGCCAGCAGTGAAGTTGGACAGGGGGCAGGTGAGACCCAGTACTTC. It codes for CASSEVGQGAGETQYF.

The gene calls are TRBV6-6 and TRBJ2-5; 8 positions agree with TRBD1. After removal of 5 bases from V and 4 bases from J, the junction contained 9 bases not matched to a gene. Germline V CDR1 and CDR2: MNHNY, SVGAGI (reference sequence). The CDR3 contains 15 residues. The CDR3 is CASSNRARGPETQYF. The CDR3 nucleotides are TGTGCCAGCAGTAACCGGGCCAGGGGGCCAGAGACCCAGTACTTC.

V usage is TRBV5-1 and J usage is TRBJ2-7; no clear D. V was cut by 0 bases and J by 3 bases, with 10 bases left in between. CDR3 size: 14 residues. Germline values: CDR1 SGHRS, CDR2 YFSETQ. The CDR3 protein is CASSLGAGFYEQYF. As DNA, the CDR3 is TGCGCCAGCAGCTTGGGGGCTGGTTTCTACGAGCAGTACTTC. Full variable domain (rest looked up from reference TRBV5-1 and TRBJ2-7): KAGVTQTPRYLIKTRGQQVTLSCSPISGHRSVSWYQQTPGQGLQFLFEYFSETQRNKGNFPGRFSGRQFSNSRSEMNVSTLELGDSALYLCASSLGAGFYEQYFGPGTRLTVT.

This clone occurred a few times. The chain combines TRBV19 with TRBJ1-5; 10 bases are a match to TRBD1. The germline CDR1 and CDR2 sequences are LNHDA and SQIVND (reference sequence). Trimming took 6 bases from V and 6 from J; bases not matched to a gene: 8. The CDR3 consists of 15 residues. CDR3 amino acids: CASRWGTGAGQPQHF. In DNA form, the CDR3 reads TGTGCCAGTAGATGGGGGACAGGGGCTGGTCAGCCCCAGCATTTT.

The V and J genes are TRBV11-2 and TRBJ2-3; no definite D call. The V gene's germline CDR1 is SGHAT and CDR2 FQNNGV. The length of the CDR3 is 12 residues. V was pared by 4 bases and J by 0 bases, with 2 bases between. The CDR3 protein is CASSSSTDTQYF. For the CDR3, the DNA is TGTGCCAGCAGCTCGAGCACAGATACGCAGTATTTT.

The chain links TRBV28 to TRBJ2-7, with 9 positions matching TRBD1. The CDR3 loop spans 15 amino acids. Germline assignment: CDR1 MDHEN and CDR2 SYDVKM. V dropped 6 bases and J dropped 4; count of bases not matched to a gene: 10. The DNA of the CDR3 is TGTGCCAGCAGCTCCAACAGGGGGCTTCGGTACGAGCAGTACTTC. It codes for CASSSNRGLRYEQYF.

The chain has TRBV6-5 and TRBJ1-5, with D unclear. Trimming removed 6 bases from V and 3 bases from J, with 6 bases in between. Germline values: CDR1 MNHEY, CDR2 SVGAGI. This CDR3 spans 12 amino acids. CDR3: CASRAANQPQHF. As DNA, the CDR3 is TGTGCCAGCAGGGCCGCCAATCAGCCCCAGCATTTT.

The chain couples TRBV5-4 to TRBJ2-1, with no clear D. This CDR3 comprises 13 residues. Trimming took 0 bases from V and 8 from J, leaving 9 bases between them. Germline CDR1 reads SGHNT; CDR2 reads YYREEE (reference sequence). The CDR3 loop is CASSLVSDHEQFF. In nucleotides, the CDR3 is TGTGCCAGCAGCTTGGTCTCCGATCATGAGCAGTTCTTC.

The V gene is TRBV7-2, the J gene TRBJ1-3, with D maybe TRBD1 (6 bases). Germline V gene lookup returns CDR1 SGHTA and CDR2 FQGNSA. Trimming left V 5 bases short and J 4 bases short, with 15 bases between. The CDR3 spans 15 residues. CDR3 coding DNA: TGTGCCAGCAGCCGTGGACAGAGACAAGGAAACACCATATATTTT. Its translation is CASSRGQRQGNTIYF. Full variable domain (outside the CDR3, taken from reference TRBV7-2 and TRBJ1-3): GAGVSQSPSNKVTEKGKDVELRCDPISGHTALYWYRQSLGQGLEFLIYFQGNSAPDKSGLPSDRFSAERTGGSVSTLTIQRTQQEDSAVYLCASSRGQRQGNTIYFGEGSWLTVV.

This clone came up a few times. The CDR3 region is CASRVANEKLFF. The DNA for the CDR3 is TGTGCCAGCCGGGTCGCTAATGAAAAACTGTTTTTT. The rearrangement links TRBV2 to TRBJ1-4; D is uncertain. The CDR3 runs to 12 residues. V shed 8 bases and J shed 3 bases, with 7 bases lying between them. The V gene's germline CDR1 is SNHLY and CDR2 FYNNEI.

This chain joins TRBV14 and TRBJ2-5; D possibly matches TRBD1 or TRBD2 (6 bases each). Per the germline V gene, CDR1 is SGHDN and CDR2 is FVKESK. Deletions cut 3 bases from V and 5 bases from J, with 13 bases between. The CDR3 runs 14 residues. CDR3 amino acids: CASSQMSGAETQYF. The CDR3 DNA reads as TGTGCCAGCAGCCAGATGTCGGGGGCGGAGACCCAGTACTTC.